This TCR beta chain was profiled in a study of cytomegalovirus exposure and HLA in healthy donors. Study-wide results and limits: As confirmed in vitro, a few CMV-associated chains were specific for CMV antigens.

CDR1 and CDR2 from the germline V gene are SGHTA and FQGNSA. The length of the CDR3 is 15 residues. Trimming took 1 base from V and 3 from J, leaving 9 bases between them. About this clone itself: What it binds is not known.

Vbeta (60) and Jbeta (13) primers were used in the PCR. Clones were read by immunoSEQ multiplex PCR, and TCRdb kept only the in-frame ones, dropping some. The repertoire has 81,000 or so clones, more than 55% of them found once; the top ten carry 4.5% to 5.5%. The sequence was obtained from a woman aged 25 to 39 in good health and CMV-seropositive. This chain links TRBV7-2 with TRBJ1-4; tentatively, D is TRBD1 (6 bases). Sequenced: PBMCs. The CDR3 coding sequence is TGTGCCAGCAGCTTAGTAGGGGGACCTAATGAAAAACTGTTTTTT. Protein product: CASSLVGGPNEKLFF.